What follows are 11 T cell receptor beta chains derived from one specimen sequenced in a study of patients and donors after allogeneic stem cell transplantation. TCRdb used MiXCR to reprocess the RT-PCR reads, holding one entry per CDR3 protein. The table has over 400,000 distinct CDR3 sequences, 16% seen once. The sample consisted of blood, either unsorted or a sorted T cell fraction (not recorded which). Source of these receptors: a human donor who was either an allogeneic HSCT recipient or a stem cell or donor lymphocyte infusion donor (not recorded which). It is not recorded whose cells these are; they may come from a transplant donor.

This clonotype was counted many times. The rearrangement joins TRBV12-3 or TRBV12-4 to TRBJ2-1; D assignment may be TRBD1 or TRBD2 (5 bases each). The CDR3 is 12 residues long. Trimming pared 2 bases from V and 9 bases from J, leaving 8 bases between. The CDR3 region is CASSLNGAEQFF. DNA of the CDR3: TGTGCCAGCAGTTTAAACGGGGCTGAGCAGTTCTTC.

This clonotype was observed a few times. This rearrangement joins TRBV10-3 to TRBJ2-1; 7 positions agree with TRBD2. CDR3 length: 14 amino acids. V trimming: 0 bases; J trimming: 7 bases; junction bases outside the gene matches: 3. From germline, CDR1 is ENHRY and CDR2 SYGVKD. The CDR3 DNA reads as TGTGCCATCAGTGAGTCTGGACTAGGGAATGAGCAGTTCTTC. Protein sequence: CAISESGLGNEQFF.

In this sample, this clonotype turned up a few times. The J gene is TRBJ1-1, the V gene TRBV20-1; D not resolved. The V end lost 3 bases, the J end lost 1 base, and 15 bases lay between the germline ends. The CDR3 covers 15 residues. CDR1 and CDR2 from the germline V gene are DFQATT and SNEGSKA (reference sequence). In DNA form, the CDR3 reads TGCAGTGCTAGGGGTCTGGAGGAGGGGAACACTGAAGCTTTCTTT. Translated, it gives CSARGLEEGNTEAFF.

CDR3 in DNA: TGTGCCAGCAGCGATATGGGGGTTAGCGGGCGCTACGAGCAGTACTTC. As protein: CASSDMGVSGRYEQYF. The chain combines TRBV11-2 with TRBJ2-7; TRBD2 matches at 7 bases. V lost 5 bases, J lost 3 bases, and 13 bases stayed unmatched. CDR1 is SGHAT and CDR2 is FQNNGV in the germline V gene. The CDR3 has 16 amino acids.

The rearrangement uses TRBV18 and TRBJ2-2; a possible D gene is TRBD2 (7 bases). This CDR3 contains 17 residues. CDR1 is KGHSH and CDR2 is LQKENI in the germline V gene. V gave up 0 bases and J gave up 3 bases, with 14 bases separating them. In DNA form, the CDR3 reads TGTGCCAGCTCACCACCGGAGCGGGACACCTACACCGGGGAGCTGTTTTTT. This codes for CASSPPERDTYTGELFF. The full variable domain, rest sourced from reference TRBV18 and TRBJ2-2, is NAGVMQNPRHLVRRRGQEARLRCSPMKGHSHVYWYRQLPEEGLKFMVYLQKENIIDESGMPKERFSAEFPKEGPSILRIQQVVRGDSAAYFCASSPPERDTYTGELFFGEGSRLTVL.

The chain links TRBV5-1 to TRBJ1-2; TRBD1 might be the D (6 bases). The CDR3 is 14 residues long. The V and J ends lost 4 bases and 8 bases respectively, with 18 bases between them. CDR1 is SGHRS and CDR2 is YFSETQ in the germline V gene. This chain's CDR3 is CASSPGTTRRGYTF. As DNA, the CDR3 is TGCGCCAGCAGCCCCGGGACAACTCGGCGGGGCTACACCTTC.

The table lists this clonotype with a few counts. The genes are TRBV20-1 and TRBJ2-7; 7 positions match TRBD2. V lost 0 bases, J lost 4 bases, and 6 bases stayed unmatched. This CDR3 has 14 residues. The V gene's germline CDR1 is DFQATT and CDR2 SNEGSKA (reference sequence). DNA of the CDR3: TGCAGTGCTAGAGATGGGGGGGAAGGGTACGAGCAGTACTTC. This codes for CSARDGGEGYEQYF.

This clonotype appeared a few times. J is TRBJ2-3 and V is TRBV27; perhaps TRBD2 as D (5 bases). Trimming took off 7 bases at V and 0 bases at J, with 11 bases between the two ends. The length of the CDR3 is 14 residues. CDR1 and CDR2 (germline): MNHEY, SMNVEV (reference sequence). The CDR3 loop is CASTKRASTDTQYF. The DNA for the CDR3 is TGTGCCAGCACCAAGAGGGCTAGCACAGATACGCAGTATTTT.

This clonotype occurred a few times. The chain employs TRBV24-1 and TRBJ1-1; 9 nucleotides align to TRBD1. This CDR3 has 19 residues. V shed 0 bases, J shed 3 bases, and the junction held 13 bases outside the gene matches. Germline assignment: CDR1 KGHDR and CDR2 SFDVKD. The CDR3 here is CATSDLRGGDRVFDTEAFF. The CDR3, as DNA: TGTGCCACCAGTGATTTGAGGGGCGGGGACAGGGTTTTCGACACTGAAGCTTTCTTT.

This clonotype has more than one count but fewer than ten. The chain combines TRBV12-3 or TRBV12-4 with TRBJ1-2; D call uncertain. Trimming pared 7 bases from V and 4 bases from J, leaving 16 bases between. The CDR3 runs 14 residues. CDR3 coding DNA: TGTGCCAGCACCGTAGGGAGGGTCCCCTATGGCTACACCTTC. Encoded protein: CASTVGRVPYGYTF.

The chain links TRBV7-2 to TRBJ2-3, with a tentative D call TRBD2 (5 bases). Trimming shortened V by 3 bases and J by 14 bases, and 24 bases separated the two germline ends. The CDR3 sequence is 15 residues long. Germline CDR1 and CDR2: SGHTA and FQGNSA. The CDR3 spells CASSFRNGPGNEGYF. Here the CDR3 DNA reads TGTGCCAGCAGCTTTCGCAACGGACCGGGGAACGAGGGGTATTTT. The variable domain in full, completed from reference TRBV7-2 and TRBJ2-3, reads GAGVSQSPSNKVTEKGKDVELRCDPISGHTALYWYRQSLGQGLEFLIYFQGNSAPDKSGLPSDRFSAERTGGSVSTLTIQRTQQEDSAVYLCASSFRNGPGNEGYFGPGTRLTVL.